This paragraph covers one T cell receptor beta chain sequence. The antigen is unknown. No infections or other immune events were documented during collection. This specimen belongs to a study of identifying expanded T cells in peripheral blood. General study results and limits: Differentially abundant clones: 1 to 1.5 between replicates, 15 to 17 at roughly 13 days, under 25 at four. Clone count variance between approximately 2-week samples rose with total template count.

This CDR3 has 14 residues. TCRdb's table, derived via immunoSEQ multiplex PCR, lists solely in-frame clones and lacks some. This sample has 100,000 to 150,000 clones, with approximately 86% found just once. Source material: blood. The source of this sequence is a person between 18 and 70 years old in good health. The chain has TRBV21-1 and TRBJ2-1; the D segment call TRBD1 is taken from the table without a DNA check. TRBV21-1 has pseudogene status. The CDR3 region is CAGPRGSSYNEQFF. CDR3 DNA sequence: TGTGCCGGTCCGAGGGGGAGCTCCTACAATGAGCAGTTCTTC.